The clone carrying this T cell receptor beta chain was seen more than once but under ten times. The sample is drawn from a study of blood T cell repertoires in COVID-19. Whole-study context: There were acute and convalescent COVID-19 samples, and they came from the United States, Italy and Spain. The cDNA or gDNA used as material had been derived from T cells, B-cell-depleted T cells, or PBMCs.

Germline-derived CDR1 and CDR2 are SGHRS and YFSETQ. Trimming removed 2 bases from V and 0 bases from J, with 14 bases in between. This CDR3 has 16 residues. Original data processing: Estimation of nucleated cell counts was performed using reference gene primer amplification. The method was immunoSEQ multiplex PCR; TCRdb's version includes in-frame clones alone and lacks a portion of them. V and J calls and clone size are those listed in that table; D and trimming were worked out from the DNA. The repertoire has approximately 390,000 clones, almost 90% of them found once; the top ten carry 6% to 7.5%.

The gene calls are TRBV5-1 and TRBJ1-1; possibly TRBD1 for D (6 bases). This receptor was obtained from a man aged 18 to 35 with active or convalescent COVID-19. The sample comprised peripheral blood. The chain's CDR3 is CASSFTQGQLNTEAFF. CDR3 DNA: TGCGCCAGCAGCTTCACGCAGGGACAACTGAACACTGAAGCTTTCTTT.